The rows below give T cell receptor beta chains drawn from one sample of a study of neoadjuvant anti-PD-1 for oral cavity cancer. Generated by immunoSEQ multiplex PCR, the TCRdb table keeps only in-frame clones and is missing some. The table has some 14,000 clones, nearly 75% seen once. Specimen: PBMCs, collected after nivolumab (anti-PD-1) treatment. Receptors were obtained from a person between 35 and 79 years old with oral cavity squamous cell carcinoma. Both conserved end residues are part of each CDR3. Each record gives: V gene, clone size, D gene, J gene, CDR3 protein, CDR3 DNA. The D gene is left open where the match is weak. Some rows mark clone size as missing; the rest say once, few, many or name a class of expanded clone.

>TRBV7-3|few|.|TRBJ2-5
CASSLGGLQETQYF
TGTGCCAGCAGCTTAGGCGGGCTCCAAGAGACCCAGTACTTC
>TRBV7-8|.|.|TRBJ2-7
CASSLGSWVREQYF
TGTGCCAGCAGCTTAGGATCGTGGGTCCGCGAGCAGTACTTC
>TRBV4-1|.|.|TRBJ2-5
CASSQGWAGQETQYF
TGCGCCAGCAGCCAAGGATGGGCCGGGCAAGAGACCCAGTACTTC
>TRBV28|.|.|TRBJ2-3
CASSPTLAFSTDTQYF
TGTGCCAGCAGCCCAACGCTGGCGTTTAGCACAGATACGCAGTATTTT
>TRBV27|.|TRBD1|TRBJ1-1
CASSLQGGTEAFF
TGTGCCAGCAGTTTACAGGGGGGCACTGAAGCTTTCTTT
>TRBV6-1|.|.|TRBJ1-1
CAITAWMLAFF
TGTGCCATCACGGCTTGGATGCTGGCTTTCTTT
>TRBV6-5|.|.|TRBJ1-1
CASSPTSGTEAFF
TGTGCCAGCAGCCCTACAAGTGGAACTGAAGCTTTCTTT
>TRBV15|once|TRBD2|TRBJ2-2
CATSRGLAGATGELFF
TGTGCCACCAGCCGAGGACTAGCGGGAGCCACCGGGGAGCTGTTTTTT
>TRBV7-9|.|TRBD1|TRBJ2-1
CASSYRDRDIDEQFF
TGTGCCAGCAGCTACCGGGACAGGGATATCGATGAGCAGTTCTTC
>TRBV19|.|TRBD1|TRBJ1-5
CASTLTGTGGIRPQHF
TGTGCCAGTACCCTAACCGGGACAGGGGGCATTCGGCCCCAGCATTTT
>TRBV7-8|.|TRBD1|TRBJ2-7
CASSFNRGQGGAYEQYF
TGTGCCAGCAGCTTTAATAGGGGACAGGGGGGCGCCTACGAGCAGTACTTC
>TRBV7-9|.|.|TRBJ1-3
CASSFAGWSGNTIYF
TGTGCCAGCAGCTTCGCAGGGTGGTCTGGAAACACCATATATTTT
>TRBV7-9|.|.|TRBJ1-4
CASSPRLGGTLGQKLFF
TGTGCCAGCAGCCCCCGGCTGGGGGGAACGCTCGGCCAGAAACTGTTTTTT
>TRBV21-1|.|.|TRBJ1-5
CASSKNRTNSNQPQHF
TGTGCCAGCAGCAAAAATCGGACAAATAGCAATCAGCCCCAGCATTTT
>TRBV25-1|.|TRBD1|TRBJ1-5
CASGWTGSNQPQHF
TGTGCCAGCGGCTGGACAGGGTCAAATCAGCCCCAGCATTTT
>TRBV11-2|.|.|TRBJ2-4
CASSTQGRNIQYF
TGTGCCAGCAGCACTCAGGGGCGGAACATTCAGTACTTC
>TRBV30|.|.|TRBJ1-2
CAWLGRLNYGYTF
TGTGCCTGGCTAGGCAGGCTAAACTATGGCTACACCTTC
>TRBV29-1|.|TRBD1|TRBJ1-4
CSVGSGTATNEKLFF
TGCAGCGTTGGGTCAGGGACAGCAACTAATGAAAAACTGTTTTTT
>TRBV10-3|.|.|TRBJ2-3
CAISESRTSTDTQYF
TGTGCCATCAGTGAGTCGAGAACTAGCACAGATACGCAGTATTTT
>TRBV11-2|.|TRBD1|TRBJ2-1
CASREGQGAKSEQFF
TGTGCCAGCAGGGAGGGACAGGGGGCGAAAAGTGAGCAGTTCTTC
>TRBV4-1|.|TRBD1|TRBJ1-5
CASSQDVSHRGDQPQHF
TGCGCCAGCAGCCAAGACGTATCCCACAGGGGGGATCAGCCCCAGCATTTT
>TRBV28|.|.|TRBJ2-7
CASSLGQFSYEQYF
TGTGCCAGCAGTTTAGGACAGTTCTCCTACGAGCAGTACTTC
>TRBV5-8|.|.|TRBJ1-5
CASSFSGPADSQPQHF
TGTGCCAGCAGCTTCTCCGGACCGGCGGACAGTCAGCCCCAGCATTTT
>TRBV30|.|.|TRBJ2-1
CALAGGYNEQFF
TGTGCCTTGGCCGGGGGCTACAATGAGCAGTTCTTC
>TRBV7-9|.|TRBD1|TRBJ2-7
CASSLEETGNTYEQYF
TGTGCCAGCAGCTTGGAGGAGACAGGGAATACCTACGAGCAGTACTTC
>TRBV10-2|.|.|TRBJ2-1
CASSESGSRSYNEQFF
TGCGCCAGCAGTGAGTCTGGGTCCCGCTCCTACAATGAGCAGTTCTTC
>TRBV14|once|.|TRBJ1-4
CASSPLGEEKLFF
TGTGCCAGCAGCCCATTGGGGGAGGAAAAACTGTTTTTT
>TRBV6-5|.|.|TRBJ2-5
CASSYSSGETQYF
TGTGCCAGCAGTTACTCTTCTGGAGAGACCCAGTACTTC
>TRBV28|.|.|TRBJ1-5
CASTPFMVRQPQHF
TGTGCCAGCACCCCCTTTATGGTACGGCAGCCCCAGCATTTT
>TRBV6-5|once|TRBD2|TRBJ2-1
CASRTPGLANNEQFF
TGTGCCAGCAGAACTCCGGGACTAGCGAACAATGAGCAGTTCTTC
>TRBV10-3|.|TRBD1|TRBJ2-4
CAISMGDRGKNIQYF
TGTGCCATCAGTATGGGGGACAGGGGTAAAAACATTCAGTACTTC
>TRBV28|.|TRBD1|TRBJ2-7
CASSSSGQGVSYEQYF
TGTGCCAGCAGTTCCTCCGGACAGGGGGTTTCCTACGAGCAGTACTTC
>TRBV5-1|.|TRBD1|TRBJ2-7
CASSFGTGSYEQYF
TGCGCCAGCAGCTTCGGGACAGGTTCCTACGAGCAGTACTTC
>TRBV5-1|once|.|TRBJ1-1
CASSLEGWGNTEAFF
TGCGCCAGCAGCTTGGAGGGGTGGGGGAACACTGAAGCTTTCTTT
>TRBV15|few|.|TRBJ1-3
CATSRVGGRGNTIYF
TGTGCCACCAGCAGAGTCGGGGGCCGGGGCAACACCATATATTTT
>TRBV11-2|.|.|TRBJ2-7
CASARVITYEQYF
TGTGCCAGCGCTAGAGTCATAACCTACGAGCAGTACTTC
>TRBV18|.|.|TRBJ2-7
CASSPNSYEQYF
TGTGCCAGCTCACCTAACTCCTACGAGCAGTACTTC
>TRBV5-1|once|TRBD2|TRBJ2-3
CASSLGGTSGIDTQYF
TGCGCCAGCAGCTTGGGGGGGACTAGCGGGATAGATACGCAGTATTTT
>TRBV7-9|.|TRBD1|TRBJ2-7
CASSHGPRDRVYEQYF
TGTGCCAGCAGCCACGGCCCCCGGGACAGGGTTTACGAGCAGTACTTC
>TRBV6-1|.|TRBD1|TRBJ2-2
CASRGQGARTGELFF
TGTGCCAGCAGGGGACAGGGGGCGCGGACCGGGGAGCTGTTTTTT
>TRBV9|.|.|TRBJ2-6
CASRAAGANVLTF
TGTGCCAGCAGGGCCGCTGGGGCCAACGTCCTGACTTTC
>TRBV9|once|.|TRBJ2-7
CASSVGGSYEQYF
TGTGCCAGCAGCGTAGGAGGGTCCTACGAGCAGTACTTC
>TRBV6-1|.|TRBD2|TRBJ2-7
CASKPGLALYEQYF
TGTGCCAGCAAGCCGGGACTAGCGCTCTACGAGCAGTACTTC
>TRBV7-8|.|.|TRBJ2-7
CASSLVGGRPYEQYF
TGTGCCAGCAGCTTAGTGGGGGGGCGCCCCTACGAGCAGTACTTC
>TRBV27|.|TRBD1|TRBJ1-1
CASSSRGVTEAFF
TGTGCCAGCAGTTCCAGGGGGGTCACTGAAGCTTTCTTT
>TRBV7-9|.|TRBD1|TRBJ2-3
CASSHRQGGTDTQYF
TGTGCCAGCAGCCACCGACAGGGCGGCACAGATACGCAGTATTTT
>TRBV9|.|.|TRBJ2-6
CASSVAQTALGGSGANVLTF
TGTGCCAGCAGCGTAGCACAGACCGCCCTAGGGGGCTCTGGGGCCAACGTCCTGACTTTC
>TRBV11-1|.|.|TRBJ2-3
CASTSFQPPTDTQYF
TGTGCCAGCACGTCTTTCCAGCCCCCCACAGATACGCAGTATTTT
>TRBV19|few|.|TRBJ2-2
CASSIGTAPGGELFF
TGTGCCAGTAGTATCGGGACCGCACCGGGCGGGGAGCTGTTTTTT
>TRBV5-1|.|TRBD2|TRBJ2-7
CASSWSLTSGRAVAYEQYF
TGCGCCAGCAGCTGGTCCCTGACTAGCGGGAGGGCCGTCGCCTACGAGCAGTACTTC
>TRBV5-3|.|.|TRBJ1-5
CARSLEFSSGNSNQPQHF
TGTGCCAGAAGCTTGGAATTTTCTTCGGGAAATAGCAATCAGCCCCAGCATTTT
>TRBV5-1|.|TRBD2|TRBJ2-2
CASSLMTSGSMNTGELFF
TGCGCCAGCAGCTTGATGACTAGCGGGAGTATGAACACCGGGGAGCTGTTTTTT
>TRBV18|.|.|TRBJ1-1
CASSLAQGYTEAFF
TGTGCCAGCTCACTAGCACAGGGTTACACTGAAGCTTTCTTT
>TRBV6-5|.|.|TRBJ2-1
CASSQDWNEQFF
TGTGCCAGCAGTCAGGATTGGAATGAGCAGTTCTTC
>TRBV2|.|TRBD1|TRBJ2-7
CASRKIGQGVYEQYF
TGTGCCAGCCGTAAAATCGGACAGGGAGTCTACGAGCAGTACTTC